One and the same sample provided the 18 T cell receptor beta chains below, sequenced in a study of shared clonotypes between healthy human individuals. Measured with immunoSEQ multiplex PCR; TCRdb has only the in-frame clones, and not every one. The repertoire holds some 350,000 clones, with roughly 70% as singletons. What was sequenced was memory CD4+ T cells sorted from blood. The subset: CD45RA-negative fraction. Receptor source: a young man in good health.

The V and J genes are TRBV19 and TRBJ2-2, with D unclear. Trimming removed 7 bases at V and 0 bases at J, with 9 bases between. The CDR3 contains 14 residues. Germline CDR1 and CDR2: LNHDA and SQIVND (reference sequence). The CDR3 here is CASKDLPNTGELFF. The DNA for the CDR3 is TGTGCCAGTAAGGACCTCCCGAACACCGGGGAGCTGTTTTTT. Looking up the rest from reference TRBV19 and TRBJ2-2 gives the full variable domain: DGGITQSPKYLFRKEGQNVTLSCEQNLNHDAMYWYRQDPGQGLRLIYYSQIVNDFQKGDIAEGYSVSREKKESFPLTVTSAQKNPTAFYLCASKDLPNTGELFFGEGSRLTVL.

The gene calls are TRBV7-8 and TRBJ1-2, with 7 positions matching TRBD1. Germline V gene data show CDR1 as SGHVS and CDR2 as FQNEAQ. Trimming took 5 bases from V and 6 from J; bases not matched to a gene: 6. CDR3 length equals 13 residues. CDR3 sequence reads: CASSPPRGNGYTF. The CDR3 DNA sequence: TGTGCCAGCAGCCCCCCCAGGGGGAATGGCTACACCTTC.

V and J are TRBV7-8 and TRBJ2-3; 11 bases fit TRBD2. The ends lost 6 bases at V and 0 bases at J; junction bases unmatched: 8. Germline CDR1 is SGHVS and CDR2 is FQNEAQ. The CDR3 spans 17 residues. The CDR3 sequence is CASRTSGDIRSTDTQYF. CDR3 nucleotides: TGTGCCAGCAGGACTAGCGGGGACATACGGAGCACAGATACGCAGTATTTT.

This clone was observed a single time. The chain couples TRBV5-1 to TRBJ2-5; a possible D gene is TRBD2 (6 bases). Trimming left V 2 bases short and J 2 bases short, with 10 bases between. The CDR3 is made up of 14 amino acids. CDR1 SGHRS and CDR2 YFSETQ come from the germline V gene. CDR3 residues: CASSFLADQETQYF. The CDR3 region has the DNA TGCGCCAGCAGCTTCTTAGCGGATCAAGAGACCCAGTACTTC. Full variable domain (remainder filled in from reference TRBV5-1 and TRBJ2-5): KAGVTQTPRYLIKTRGQQVTLSCSPISGHRSVSWYQQTPGQGLQFLFEYFSETQRNKGNFPGRFSGRQFSNSRSEMNVSTLELGDSALYLCASSFLADQETQYFGPGTRLLVL.

Points on this clone: Here the CDR3 omits its conserved ending phenylalanine or tryptophan, so a read error is the likely source. This chain links TRBV2 with TRBJ1-5; perhaps TRBD1 as D (6 bases). CDR1 and CDR2 (germline): SNHLY, FYNNEI. Trimming stripped 6 bases from V and 4 bases from J, with 19 bases between. CDR3 size: 16 residues. Here the CDR3 reads CASSRTGRGMNQPQHL. CDR3 coding DNA: TGTGCCAGCAGCCGAACGGGCAGGGGAATGAATCAGCCCCAGCATCTT.

Many counts were recorded for this clone. V is TRBV19 and J is TRBJ2-4; 10 nucleotides align to TRBD1. The CDR3 spans 15 residues. Germline loops: CDR1 LNHDA, CDR2 SQIVND (reference sequence). With V trimmed by 4 bases and J by 2 bases, 2 bases remained unmatched. The CDR3 reads CASSNDRGPKNIQYF. The CDR3 DNA reads TGTGCCAGTAGTAATGACAGGGGGCCCAAAAACATTCAGTACTTC.

The chain has TRBV2 and TRBJ2-5; a weak D match, TRBD2 (5 bases). The DNA end is more similar to TRBJ2-7, so the J call may be wrong. There are 16 residues in the CDR3. Per the germline V gene, CDR1 is SNHLY and CDR2 is FYNNEI. CDR3 nucleotide sequence: TGTGCCAGCAGTCTGAACTTACGGAGGAGCTCCTACGAGCAGTACTTC. Protein sequence: CASSLNLRRSSYEQYF.

The J gene is TRBJ1-5, the V gene TRBV19, with a tentative D call TRBD1 (5 bases). Germline V lookup: CDR1 LNHDA, CDR2 SQIVND (reference sequence). Trimming removed 6 bases at V and 3 bases at J, with 12 bases between. The CDR3 runs to 14 residues. The CDR3 DNA sequence: TGTGCCAGTAGCCGGAGGGGCCCCAATCAGCCCCAGCATTTT. Translation gives CASSRRGPNQPQHF. Full variable domain (remainder filled in from reference TRBV19 and TRBJ1-5): DGGITQSPKYLFRKEGQNVTLSCEQNLNHDAMYWYRQDPGQGLRLIYYSQIVNDFQKGDIAEGYSVSREKKESFPLTVTSAQKNPTAFYLCASSRRGPNQPQHFGDGTRLSIL.

The gene calls are TRBV7-9 and TRBJ2-7, with D unresolved. V gave up 1 base and J gave up 0 bases, with 10 bases separating them. This CDR3 region has 15 residues. Per germline, CDR1 SEHNR and CDR2 FQNEAQ (reference sequence). The CDR3 region has the DNA TGTGCCAGCAGCTTAGGGACGGGTGTCTCCTACGAGCAGTACTTC. This codes for CASSLGTGVSYEQYF.

This rearrangement joins TRBV19 to TRBJ1-2; D is undetermined. Trimming shortened V by 3 bases and J by 0 bases, and 14 bases separated the two germline ends. The CDR3 extends over 16 amino acids. CDR1 and CDR2 (germline): LNHDA, SQIVND (reference sequence). The CDR3 nucleotides read TGTGCCAGTAGTATTGGGCGAGGCCTTTCTAACTATGGCTACACCTTC. Encoded protein: CASSIGRGLSNYGYTF.

Points on this clone: The same CDR3 can be traced to other DNA sequences in this sample. The rearrangement links TRBV29-1 to TRBJ2-7; D is unresolved. CDR1 and CDR2 from the germline V gene are SQVTM and ANQGSEA. Trimming pared 4 bases from V and 3 bases from J, leaving 7 bases between. There are 11 residues in the CDR3. Here the CDR3 reads CSVGHSYEQYF. The CDR3 DNA reads TGCAGCGTTGGCCACAGCTACGAGCAGTACTTC.

The chain recombines TRBV5-4 with TRBJ2-7; the D gene is possibly TRBD1 (6 bases). V was trimmed by 0 bases and J by 6 bases, leaving 22 bases between them. The CDR3 is 17 residues long. The V gene's germline CDR1 is SGHNT and CDR2 YYREEE (reference sequence). This CDR3 reads CASSLALRQAKRGEQYF. The CDR3 DNA sequence: TGTGCCAGCAGCTTGGCCTTGAGACAGGCAAAAAGAGGCGAGCAGTACTTC.

The V call is TRBV9, the J call TRBJ1-1; a weak D match, TRBD1 (5 bases). Germline V gene sequence: CDR1 SGDLS, CDR2 YYNGEE. The CDR3 covers 16 residues. Deletions cut 4 bases from V and 4 bases from J, with 20 bases between. This CDR3 reads CASSLRGDSVVTEAFF. The CDR3 nucleotides read TGTGCCAGCAGCCTAAGAGGGGATTCGGTCGTCACTGAAGCTTTCTTT.

This clone was observed a few times. V gene TRBV5-5 combines with J gene TRBJ2-1; no clear D gene. V lost 2 bases and J lost 4, with 7 bases in between. There are 13 residues in the CDR3. CDR1 is SGHKS and CDR2 is YYEKEE in the germline V gene (reference sequence). In DNA form, the CDR3 reads TGTGCCAGCAGCTTTATTGGGTACAATGAGCAGTTCTTC. Protein sequence: CASSFIGYNEQFF.

The chain joins TRBV28 to TRBJ2-1; TRBD2 aligns across 13 bases. The CDR3 sequence is 16 residues long. CDR1 is MDHEN, CDR2 SYDVKM, per germline. After removal of 5 bases from V and 6 bases from J, the junction contained 7 bases not matched to a gene. In DNA form, the CDR3 reads TGTGCCAGCAGTAGGTTACTAGCGGGAGGGCGCAATGAGCAGTTCTTC. Translation gives CASSRLLAGGRNEQFF.

J is TRBJ2-3 and V is TRBV7-9; 9 bases map to TRBD2. This CDR3 has 19 residues. Unmatched junction bases numbered 19, after V lost 5 bases and J lost 4 bases. CDR1 is SEHNR, CDR2 FQNEAQ, per germline (reference sequence). This chain's CDR3 is CASSQPGGASGTGSDTQYF. The CDR3 region has the DNA TGTGCCAGCAGCCAACCGGGTGGGGCTAGCGGGACCGGCTCAGATACGCAGTATTTT.

DNA of the CDR3: TGTGCCAGCAGCCCTTCCGGCGGGGTCCAAGAGACCCAGTACTTC. Translating gives CASSPSGGVQETQYF. The chain uses TRBV5-4 and TRBJ2-5; a possible D gene is TRBD2 (6 bases). This CDR3 is built from 15 residues. V was cut by 4 bases and J by 1 base, with 14 bases left in between. The germline gives CDR1 SGHNT, CDR2 YYREEE (reference sequence). Full variable domain (missing parts from reference TRBV5-4 and TRBJ2-5): ETGVTQSPTHLIKTRGQQVTLRCSSQSGHNTVSWYQQALGQGPQFIFQYYREEENGRGNFPPRFSGLQFPNYSSELNVNALELDDSALYLCASSPSGGVQETQYFGPGTRLLVL.

The gene calls are TRBV6-5 and TRBJ2-4; D not certain. V was pared by 0 bases and J by 0 bases, with 6 bases between. The CDR3 runs to 15 residues. CDR1 MNHEY and CDR2 SVGAGI come from the germline V gene. The CDR3 protein is CASSYSKLAKNIQYF. CDR3 sequence (DNA): TGTGCCAGCAGTTACTCCAAGCTAGCCAAAAACATTCAGTACTTC.